These 12 T cell receptor beta chains were sequenced from one sample in a study of metastatic and nonmetastatic thyroid tumors. Thyroid surgery was preceded by no treatment in any patient. MiXCR re-clonotyped the PCR reads for TCRdb. The repertoire has 65,000 or so clones, under 5% of them found once; the top ten carry about a fifth. The sample taken for sequencing was blood. The source of these receptors is a female donor with papillary thyroid cancer or a benign thyroid nodule (not recorded which). Some clones in this sample may be carry-over from other donors' samples.

In its sample, this clone was seen many times. Here the CDR3 reads CASSRAGALNEKLFF. CDR3 bases: TGTGCCAGCAGTCGCGCGGGGGCTTTGAATGAAAAACTGTTTTTT. J is TRBJ1-4 and V is TRBV28; D might be TRBD1 (6 bases). The germline V gene has CDR1 MDHEN and CDR2 SYDVKM. This CDR3 is built from 15 residues. V lost 5 bases, J lost 5 bases, and 15 bases lay in between. The full variable domain, completed using reference TRBV28 and TRBJ1-4, is DVKVTQSSRYLVKRTGEKVFLECVQDMDHENMFWYRQDPGLGLRLIYFSYDVKMKEKGDIPEGYSVSREKKERFSLILESASTNQTSMYLCASSRAGALNEKLFFGSGTQLSVL.

As regards this clone: Compared with germline, one end of the junction differs, possibly owing to a read error. The rearrangement uses TRBV5-4 and TRBJ1-1; D is ambiguous. The CDR3 length is 18 residues. Germline lookup yields CDR1 SGHNT and CDR2 YYREEE (reference sequence). Here the CDR3 reads CASSLVLPAAGMNIEAFF. CDR3 in DNA: TGTGCCAGCAGCTTGGTTTTACCAGCAGCGGGAATGAACATTGAAGCTTTCTTT.

This clone was seen many times. The rearrangement links TRBV6-1 to TRBJ2-1; 8 nucleotides match TRBD2. This CDR3 has 15 amino acids. The germline gives CDR1 MNHNS, CDR2 SASEGT. Trimming at V came to 3 bases and at J to 0 bases, leaving 1 base not matched to a gene. In nucleotides, the CDR3 is TGTGCCAGCAGTGATACTAGCGGCTCCTACAATGAGCAGTTCTTC. Protein sequence: CASSDTSGSYNEQFF.

This clone was counted at least ten times. J is TRBJ2-2 and V is TRBV5-6; TRBD2 agrees at 12 bases. J gave up 7 bases and V 3 bases, and 7 bases lay outside the gene matches. Germline V CDR1 and CDR2: SGHDT, YYEEEE. CDR3 length: 16 amino acids. The CDR3 coding sequence is TGTGCCAGCAGCTCGCGACTAGCGGGAGTCATCGGGGAGCTGTTTTTT. Encoded protein: CASSSRLAGVIGELFF.

At least ten counts were recorded for this clone. The V gene is TRBV4-1, the J gene TRBJ2-7; D is possibly TRBD1 (6 bases). Looked up from germline, CDR1 is MGHRA and CDR2 is YSYEKL. This CDR3 region has 15 residues. V was clipped by 1 base and J by 3 bases, with 13 bases between them. Here the CDR3 DNA reads TGCGCCAGCAGCCAAGTCGTGTGGGGGCACTACGAGCAGTACTTC. Translated, it gives CASSQVVWGHYEQYF.

A single count supports this clone. A much bigger clone sits one base away, suggesting this may be a read error. V gene TRBV30 combines with J gene TRBJ2-1, with D perhaps matching TRBD2 (6 bases). Germline V gives CDR1 GTSNPN, CDR2 SVGIG (reference sequence). The CDR3 is made up of 14 amino acids. Trimming left V 1 base short and J 6 bases short, with 13 bases between. This CDR3 reads CAWSGTIEVNEQFF. CDR3 nucleotide sequence: TGTGCCTGGAGTGGGACTATAGAGGTCAATGAGCAGTTCTTC. Full variable domain (outside the CDR3, taken from reference TRBV30 and TRBJ2-1): SQTIHQWPATLVQPVGSPLSLECTVEGTSNPNLYWYRQAAGRGLQLLFYSVGIGQISSEVPQNLSASRPQDRQFILSSKKLLLSDSGFYLCAWSGTIEVNEQFFGPGTRLTVL.

This clone was found a few times. Other nucleotide sequences in the sample specify the same CDR3. The chain recombines TRBV12-3 or TRBV12-4 with TRBJ1-2, with D perhaps TRBD1 (6 bases). V was trimmed by 6 bases and J by 2 bases, leaving 10 bases between them. The CDR3 runs to 13 residues. The CDR3 region has the DNA TGTGCCAGCAGCCTGACAGGAAACTATGGCTACACCTTC. Protein: CASSLTGNYGYTF.

The sample holds many counts of this clone. The chain has TRBV28 and TRBJ1-5; possibly TRBD1 for D (6 bases). This CDR3 is 15 amino acids long. V was trimmed by 9 bases and J by 6 bases, leaving 21 bases between them. CDR1 and CDR2 from the germline V gene are MDHEN and SYDVKM. For the CDR3, the DNA is TGTGCCAGTTCCTGGTTAGGGGGAGGGGGTCAGCCCCAGCATTTT. This encodes CASSWLGGGGQPQHF.

The genes are TRBV6-2 or TRBV6-3 and TRBJ2-2; the D gene is possibly TRBD1 (6 bases). This CDR3 region has 14 residues. The germline V and J ends were trimmed by 8 bases and 4 bases, with 14 bases remaining between them. Germline V lookup: CDR1 MNHEY, CDR2 SVGEGT. CDR3 bases: TGTGCCAGCTTCGGGGTAGGGGGCACCGGGGAGCTGTTTTTT. Residues: CASFGVGGTGELFF.

This clone has ten or more counts. The rearrangement links TRBV30 to TRBJ2-1, with 15 bases lining up with TRBD2. V gave up 4 bases and J gave up 8 bases; unmatched junction bases: 12. This CDR3 has 17 amino acids. CDR1 and CDR2 (germline): GTSNPN, SVGIG (reference sequence). DNA for the CDR3: TGTGCCTGGAAGAATCCCGGACTAGCGGGAGGGGGCGATGAGCAGTTCTTC. This encodes CAWKNPGLAGGGDEQFF.

The sample holds many counts of this clone. The chain combines TRBV18 with TRBJ1-2; no definite D call. The CDR3 runs to 16 residues. Trimming took off 3 bases at V and 0 bases at J, with 14 bases between the two ends. CDR1 KGHSH and CDR2 LQKENI come from the germline V gene. The CDR3: CASSPIGEITNYGYTF. In DNA, the CDR3 is TGTGCCAGCTCACCGATCGGTGAGATTACTAACTATGGCTACACCTTC.

This clone was found many times. The rearrangement links TRBV7-2 to TRBJ2-7; no clear D. Germline assignment: CDR1 SGHTA and CDR2 FQGNSA. The CDR3 is 14 amino acids. With 1 base removed from V and 3 bases from J, the gap between germline ends came to 10 bases. The CDR3 protein is CASSLDGPFYEQYF. In nucleotides, the CDR3 is TGTGCCAGCAGCTTAGACGGTCCTTTCTACGAGCAGTACTTC.